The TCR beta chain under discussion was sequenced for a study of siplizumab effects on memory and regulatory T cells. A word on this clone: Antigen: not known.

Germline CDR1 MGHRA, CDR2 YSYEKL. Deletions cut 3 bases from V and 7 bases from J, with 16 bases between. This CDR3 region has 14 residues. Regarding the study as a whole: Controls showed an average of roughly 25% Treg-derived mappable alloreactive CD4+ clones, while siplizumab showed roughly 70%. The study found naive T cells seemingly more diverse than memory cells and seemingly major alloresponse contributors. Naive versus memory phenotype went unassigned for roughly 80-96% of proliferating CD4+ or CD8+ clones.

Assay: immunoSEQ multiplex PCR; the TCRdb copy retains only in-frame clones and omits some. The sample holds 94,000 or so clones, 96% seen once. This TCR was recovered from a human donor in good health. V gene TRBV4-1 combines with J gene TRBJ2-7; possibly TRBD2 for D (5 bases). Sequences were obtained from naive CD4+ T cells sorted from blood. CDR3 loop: CASSQIGLGSEQYF. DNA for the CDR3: TGCGCCAGCAGCCAGATAGGACTGGGTTCGGAGCAGTACTTC.